These T cell receptor beta chains were read from a single sample in a study of T cell changes during pregnancy in multiple sclerosis. Profiling relied on immunoSEQ multiplex PCR, and the TCRdb table lists in-frame clones only, not all of them. Among about 34,000 clones listed, around nine tenths were seen once. The sequencing used CD8+ T cells from peripheral blood mononuclear cells, collected in the second trimester of pregnancy. Receptor source: a female donor with multiple sclerosis, enrolled in a pregnancy study. CDR3s include the opening cysteine and the closing phenylalanine or tryptophan. A D gene is named only where the DNA matches it firmly. Expanded clones are given a class, and other clones once, few, many or no size at all.

J: TRBJ2-7; V: TRBV2; D: TRBD1; length: 15; size: once; CDR3: CASSRTGLDSYEQYF; DNA: TGTGCCAGCAGCCGGACAGGGCTAGACTCCTACGAGCAGTACTTC
J: TRBJ2-7; V: TRBV5-1; D: NA; length: 13; size: NA; CDR3: CASSYRGSYEQYF; DNA: TGCGCCAGCAGCTATAGGGGGTCCTACGAGCAGTACTTC
J: TRBJ2-7; V: TRBV27; D: NA; length: 16; size: NA; CDR3: CASSGIGDIRPYEQYF; DNA: TGTGCCAGCAGTGGCATTGGGGACATCCGACCCTACGAGCAGTACTTC
J: TRBJ2-1; V: TRBV10-3; D: TRBD2; length: 17; size: once; CDR3: CAISDLAGGISYNEQFF; DNA: TGTGCCATCAGTGACCTAGCGGGAGGGATCTCCTACAATGAGCAGTTCTTC
J: TRBJ2-2; V: TRBV7-3; D: TRBD2; length: 17; size: NA; CDR3: CASSSTAGGPNTGELFF; DNA: TGTGCCAGCAGCTCCACAGCGGGAGGGCCCAACACCGGGGAGCTGTTTTTT
J: TRBJ2-3; V: TRBV29-1; D: TRBD2; length: 17; size: once; CDR3: CSVDGREAPYSTDTQYF; DNA: TGCAGCGTTGATGGGCGGGAGGCTCCGTACAGCACAGATACGCAGTATTTT
J: TRBJ2-2; V: TRBV28; D: NA; length: 14; size: NA; CDR3: CASSLSGNTGELFF; DNA: TGTGCCAGCAGTTTAAGCGGGAACACCGGGGAGCTGTTTTTT
J: TRBJ2-1; V: TRBV5-6; D: NA; length: 16; size: NA; CDR3: CASSLMLRGTYNEQFF; DNA: TGTGCCAGCAGCTTAATGTTGCGCGGGACTTACAATGAGCAGTTCTTC
J: TRBJ2-1; V: TRBV30; D: TRBD2; length: 15; size: NA; CDR3: CAWAQREGHINEQFF; DNA: TGTGCCTGGGCCCAGCGGGAGGGCCATATCAATGAGCAGTTCTTC
J: TRBJ2-7; V: TRBV5-1; D: TRBD1; length: 17; size: NA; CDR3: CASSLAKTGQGGSEQYF; DNA: TGCGCCAGCAGCTTGGCCAAGACGGGACAGGGGGGGAGCGAGCAGTACTTC
J: TRBJ2-1; V: TRBV29-1; D: NA; length: 17; size: NA; CDR3: CSVEGSQGHSSYNEQFF; DNA: TGCAGCGTTGAAGGATCTCAGGGGCACAGCTCCTACAATGAGCAGTTCTTC
J: TRBJ2-7; V: TRBV27; D: TRBD1; length: 13; size: once; CDR3: CASSPTGVNEQYF; DNA: TGTGCCAGCAGTCCGACAGGGGTCAACGAGCAGTACTTC
J: TRBJ2-2; V: TRBV7-9; D: NA; length: 17; size: NA; CDR3: CASSSRGGDPNTGELFF; DNA: TGTGCCAGCAGCTCCAGGGGAGGGGACCCGAACACCGGGGAGCTGTTTTTT
J: TRBJ2-7; V: TRBV27; D: NA; length: 16; size: NA; CDR3: CASSTYGVATPTEQYF; DNA: TGTGCCAGCAGTACCTACGGAGTAGCAACTCCTACCGAGCAGTACTTC
J: TRBJ1-5; V: TRBV27; D: TRBD1; length: 14; size: NA; CDR3: CASSSTGGLQPQHF; DNA: TGTGCCAGCAGTTCTACAGGGGGACTGCAGCCCCAGCATTTT
J: TRBJ2-5; V: TRBV5-1; D: NA; length: 15; size: NA; CDR3: CASKSGLPNRETQYF; DNA: TGCGCCAGCAAATCAGGACTCCCTAATAGGGAGACCCAGTACTTC
J: TRBJ2-1; V: TRBV4-3; D: NA; length: 16; size: NA; CDR3: CASSRASTSPYNEQFF; DNA: TGCGCCAGCAGCCGGGCATCTACCTCCCCTTACAATGAGCAGTTCTTC
J: TRBJ2-7; V: TRBV27; D: NA; length: 15; size: NA; CDR3: CASSSPDGMRDEQYF; DNA: TGTGCCAGCAGTTCTCCGGACGGTATGAGGGACGAGCAGTACTTC
J: TRBJ2-1; V: TRBV4-1; D: TRBD2; length: 16; size: NA; CDR3: CASQVVGGSSYNEQFF; DNA: TGCGCCAGCCAGGTGGTTGGCGGGAGCTCCTACAATGAGCAGTTCTTC
J: TRBJ2-7; V: TRBV4-1; D: NA; length: 13; size: NA; CDR3: CASSPPGTYEQYF; DNA: TGCGCCAGCAGCCCGCCCGGGACCTACGAGCAGTACTTC
J: TRBJ2-1; V: TRBV4-2; D: TRBD2; length: 17; size: NA; CDR3: CASSQGTSGDFYNEQFF; DNA: TGTGCCAGCAGCCAAGGGACTAGCGGGGACTTCTACAATGAGCAGTTCTTC
J: TRBJ2-5; V: TRBV15; D: NA; length: 15; size: NA; CDR3: CATSRDRGGQETQYF; DNA: TGTGCCACCAGCAGAGACAGAGGTGGGCAAGAGACCCAGTACTTC
J: TRBJ2-3; V: TRBV27; D: TRBD2; length: 15; size: NA; CDR3: CASRTSGRAGDTQYF; DNA: TGTGCCAGCAGGACTAGCGGGAGGGCCGGCGATACGCAGTATTTT